This T cell receptor (beta chain) was captured by sequencing in a study of shared clonotypes between healthy human individuals. General study points: Researchers found naive subsets generally carried larger estimated richness than memory subsets. Sample collection involved blood only; tissue repertoires are likely different.

This clone was recorded only once. Its cognate antigen is unknown. Free of recent acute infections or vaccinations, the donors were healthy HIV-negative adults. J gave up 2 bases and V 1 base, and 9 bases lay outside the gene matches. This CDR3 is built from 17 residues. The V gene's germline CDR1 is SGHTS and CDR2 YDEGEE. Per the authors' pipeline: Owing to the provision of junction-only sequences devoid of quality scores by immunoSEQ, filtering differed. Profiling relied on immunoSEQ multiplex PCR, and the TCRdb table lists in-frame clones only, not all of them. That table gives V, J and clone size, and the DNA gave D and trimming. The repertoire holds roughly 330,000 clones, with about 74% as singletons.

The gene calls are TRBV5-8 and TRBJ1-2; 9 bases fit TRBD1. The specimen sequenced was memory CD4+ T cells sorted from blood. Subset given: CD45RA-negative fraction. The receptor's source is a man aged 30-40 years in good health. The CDR3 protein is CASSLTGQGSLNYGYTF. The CDR3 nucleotides read TGTGCCAGCAGCTTGACGGGACAGGGTTCCCTGAACTATGGCTACACCTTC.